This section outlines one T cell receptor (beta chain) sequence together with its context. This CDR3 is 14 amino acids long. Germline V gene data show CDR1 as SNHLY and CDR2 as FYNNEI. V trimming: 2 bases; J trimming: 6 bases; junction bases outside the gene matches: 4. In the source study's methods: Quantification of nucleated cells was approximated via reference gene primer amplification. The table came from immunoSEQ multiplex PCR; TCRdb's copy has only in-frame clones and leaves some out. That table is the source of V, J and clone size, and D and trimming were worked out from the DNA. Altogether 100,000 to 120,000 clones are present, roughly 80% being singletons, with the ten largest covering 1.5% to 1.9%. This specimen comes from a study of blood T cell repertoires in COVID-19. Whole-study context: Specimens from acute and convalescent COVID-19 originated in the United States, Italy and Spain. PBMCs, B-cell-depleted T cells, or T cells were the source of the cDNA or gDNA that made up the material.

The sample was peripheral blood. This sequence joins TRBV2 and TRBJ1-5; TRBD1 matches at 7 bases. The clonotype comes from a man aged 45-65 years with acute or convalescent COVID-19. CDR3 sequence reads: CASSEQGGRQPQHF. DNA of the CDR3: TGTGCCAGCAGTGAACAGGGGGGCCGTCAGCCCCAGCATTTT.